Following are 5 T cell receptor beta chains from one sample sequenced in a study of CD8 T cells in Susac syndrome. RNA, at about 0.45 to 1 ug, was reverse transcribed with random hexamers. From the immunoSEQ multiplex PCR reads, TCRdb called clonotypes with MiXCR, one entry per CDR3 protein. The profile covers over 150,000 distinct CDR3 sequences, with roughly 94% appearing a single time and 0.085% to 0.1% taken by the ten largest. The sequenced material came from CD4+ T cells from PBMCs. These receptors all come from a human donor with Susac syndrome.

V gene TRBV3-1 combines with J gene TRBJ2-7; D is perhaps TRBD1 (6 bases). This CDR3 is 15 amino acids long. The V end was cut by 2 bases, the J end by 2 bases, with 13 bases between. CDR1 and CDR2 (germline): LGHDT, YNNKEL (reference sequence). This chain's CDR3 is CASSQWGRGPYEQYF. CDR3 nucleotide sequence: TGTGCCAGCAGCCAATGGGGCAGGGGTCCCTACGAGCAGTACTTC.

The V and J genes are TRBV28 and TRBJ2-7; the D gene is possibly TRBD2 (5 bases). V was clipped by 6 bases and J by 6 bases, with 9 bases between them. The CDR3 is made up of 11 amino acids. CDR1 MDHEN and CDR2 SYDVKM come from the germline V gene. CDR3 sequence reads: CASRSSSEQYF. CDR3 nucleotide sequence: TGTGCCAGCAGATCTAGCTCCGAGCAGTACTTC.

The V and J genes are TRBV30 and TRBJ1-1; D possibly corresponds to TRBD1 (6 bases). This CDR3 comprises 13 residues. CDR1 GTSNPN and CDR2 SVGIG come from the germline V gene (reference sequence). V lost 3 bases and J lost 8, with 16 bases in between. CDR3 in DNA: TGTGCCTGGAGAGATAAGGGGACAAGGGAAGCTTTCTTT. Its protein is CAWRDKGTREAFF.

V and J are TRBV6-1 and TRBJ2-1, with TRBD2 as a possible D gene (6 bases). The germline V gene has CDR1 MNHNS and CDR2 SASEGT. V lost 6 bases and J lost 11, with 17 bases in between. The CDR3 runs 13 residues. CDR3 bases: TGTGCCAGCAGAACATATGCCGGGACTCAGCAGTTCTTC. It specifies CASRTYAGTQQFF.

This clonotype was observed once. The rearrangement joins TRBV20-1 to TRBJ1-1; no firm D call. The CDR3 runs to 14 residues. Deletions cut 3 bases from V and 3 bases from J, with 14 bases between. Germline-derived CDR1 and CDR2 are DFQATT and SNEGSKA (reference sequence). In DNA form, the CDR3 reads TGCAGTGCTAGGGGGAGGGAATGGCACACTGAAGCTTTCTTT. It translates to CSARGREWHTEAFF.